These 24 T cell receptor beta chains were all obtained from the same sample, sequenced in a study of low-dose radiotherapy and immunotherapy resistance in tumors. Alpha- and beta-chain coverage of first-strand cDNA came from TRAV- and TRBV-specific primers. TCR amplification ran 15 to 25 PCR cycles using constant-region and V-primer adapter primers. TCRdb analysed the reads with MiXCR anew, one entry per CDR3 protein. The sample includes about 60,000 distinct CDR3 sequences, about a quarter of them seen just once. Time point: after trial treatment. Sample treatment: LDRT plus nivolumab, ipilimumab, low-dose cyclophosphamide and aspirin (RACIN trial). The starting material was PBMCs, obtained after low-dose radiotherapy plus immunotherapy. All receptors derive from a male donor with prostate cancer.

This clonotype has ten or more counts. This chain connects TRBV29-1 to TRBJ1-1, with TRBD1 matching over 10 bases. The CDR3 spans 13 residues. With V trimmed by 7 bases and J by 2 bases, 4 bases remained unmatched. From germline, CDR1 is SQVTM and CDR2 ANQGSEA. The CDR3 DNA sequence: TGCAGCGCTTGGGACAGGGGAAACACTGAAGCTTTCTTT. Translation: CSAWDRGNTEAFF.

This clonotype was picked up one time. The rearrangement links TRBV5-4 to TRBJ2-3; 15 bases are shared with TRBD2. The CDR3 is 18 amino acids. CDR1 SGHNT and CDR2 YYREEE come from the germline V gene (reference sequence). J was trimmed by 4 bases and V by 0 bases; bases with no gene match: 6. The CDR3 DNA is TGTGCCAGCAGCTTGGAGGGACTAGCGGGGGGTATTGCAGATACGCAGTATTTT. It yields the protein CASSLEGLAGGIADTQYF.

This clonotype was picked up many times. For the CDR3, the DNA is TGTGCCAGCAGTTCTCGGGGGGCCAGGTACTTC. This encodes CASSSRGARYF. The V call is TRBV13, the J call TRBJ2-4; TRBD2 is a possible D gene (7 bases). V dropped 6 bases and J dropped 15 bases, with 15 bases sitting between them. Germline V gene sequence: CDR1 PRHDT, CDR2 FYEKMQ (reference sequence). The length of the CDR3 is 11 residues.

This clonotype has only a few counts. This chain links TRBV27 with TRBJ1-2, with TRBD1 matching over 7 bases. Per the germline V gene, CDR1 is MNHEY and CDR2 is SMNVEV (reference sequence). The CDR3 sequence is 15 residues long. After removal of 8 bases from V and 3 bases from J, the junction contained 12 bases not matched to a gene. CDR3 in amino acids: CASDSPGRGDYGYTF. DNA of the CDR3: TGTGCCAGCGACTCCCCGGGCAGGGGGGACTATGGCTACACCTTC.

This clonotype showed up just a few times. The CDR3 nucleotides read TGTGCCAGCAGCTCCAGACCGGTGAACACTGAAGCTTTCTTT. This sequence encodes CASSSRPVNTEAFF. The genes are TRBV5-6 and TRBJ1-1; D is unresolved. Trimming took 3 bases from V and 0 from J, leaving 9 bases between them. CDR3 length: 14 residues. Germline V gene lookup returns CDR1 SGHDT and CDR2 YYEEEE. Full variable domain (remainder filled in from reference TRBV5-6 and TRBJ1-1): DAGVTQSPTHLIKTRGQQVTLRCSPKSGHDTVSWYQQALGQGPQFIFQYYEEEERQRGNFPDRFSGHQFPNYSSELNVNALLLGDSALYLCASSSRPVNTEAFFGQGTRLTVV.

This clonotype showed up many times. The chain employs TRBV7-8 and TRBJ1-6, with 8 positions matching TRBD1. The V gene's germline CDR1 is SGHVS and CDR2 FQNEAQ. The CDR3 is 15 residues long. Trimming cost V 3 bases and J 6 bases; bases outside gene matches: 4. The CDR3 bases are TGTGCCAGCAGCTTTTCGGACAGGGCTAATTCACCCCTCCACTTT. This gives the protein CASSFSDRANSPLHF.

This clonotype was observed many times. The V and J genes are TRBV20-1 and TRBJ2-7, with 8 bases that match TRBD1. The germline V gene encodes CDR1 DFQATT and CDR2 SNEGSKA (reference sequence). This CDR3 contains 15 residues. Unmatched junction bases numbered 9, after V lost 0 bases and J lost 5 bases. The CDR3 is CSARDMRTGYHEQYF. CDR3 nucleotide sequence: TGCAGTGCTAGAGATATGAGGACAGGGTATCACGAGCAGTACTTC.

Notes on this clonotype: Given a much more abundant clone one base away, this may be a read error. V gene TRBV18 combines with J gene TRBJ2-6, with 7 positions matching TRBD2. The CDR3 has 19 residues. Germline V gene data show CDR1 as KGHSH and CDR2 as LQKENI. The CDR3, as DNA: TGTGTCAGCTCACCAGCTGGCGGGAGTCAAAGCTCTGGGGCCAACGTCCTGACTTTC. Its translation: CVSSPAGGSQSSGANVLTF.

Points on this clonotype: A far larger clone is off by one base, so a read error is likely. The chain couples TRBV7-2 to TRBJ2-3, with 10 bases lining up with TRBD2. Germline V gene sequence: CDR1 SGHTA, CDR2 FQGNSA. V gave up 3 bases and J gave up 1 base; unmatched junction bases: 1. This CDR3 comprises 15 residues. In DNA form, the CDR3 reads TGTGCCAGCAGCTTCGGGACTAGCGGCACAGATACGCAGTATTTT. This encodes CASSFGTSGTDTQYF.

This clonotype was seen ten or more times. V usage is TRBV20-1 and J usage is TRBJ1-3; D unresolved. The ends were cut back, 6 bases at V and 0 bases at J, with 30 bases in the middle. Per germline, CDR1 DFQATT and CDR2 SNEGSKA (reference sequence). The CDR3 sequence is 20 residues long. The CDR3 reads CSALEGGSTRGGLSGNTIYF. CDR3 DNA sequence: TGCAGTGCCCTGGAGGGAGGATCCACGCGCGGAGGGCTCTCTGGAAACACCATATATTTT.

This clonotype showed up many times. The chain employs TRBV2 and TRBJ2-1, with 8 bases lining up with TRBD2. CDR3 size: 16 residues. The V gene end was trimmed by 2 bases and the J gene end by 0 bases; junction bases not matched to a gene: 3. CDR1 and CDR2 (germline): SNHLY, FYNNEI. CDR3 protein: CASSELGGGSYNEQFF. CDR3 nucleotides: TGTGCCAGCAGTGAACTCGGGGGGGGCTCCTACAATGAGCAGTTCTTC. The full variable domain, its missing parts supplied by reference TRBV2 and TRBJ2-1, is EPEVTQTPSHQVTQMGQEVILRCVPISNHLYFYWYRQILGQKVEFLVSFYNNEISEKSEIFDDQFSVERPDGSNFTLKIRSTKLEDSAMYFCASSELGGGSYNEQFFGPGTRLTVL.

This clonotype was observed at least ten times. The rearrangement links TRBV6-6 to TRBJ1-5; possible D gene TRBD1, 6 bases. V lost 2 bases to trimming and J lost 2 bases, with 10 bases between them. Germline assignment: CDR1 MNHNY and CDR2 SVGAGI (reference sequence). The CDR3 has 15 residues. The CDR3 DNA follows: TGTGCCAGCAGTTACGTGAGACAGGGCAATCAGCCCCAGCATTTT. As protein: CASSYVRQGNQPQHF.

The chain employs TRBV4-2 and TRBJ1-1, with D possibly TRBD1 on 5 matching bases. Germline CDR1 and CDR2: LGHNA and YNFKEQ. The CDR3 is made up of 14 amino acids. Trimming removed 3 bases at V and 3 bases at J, with 11 bases between. CDR3 coding DNA: TGTGCCAGCAGCCACCAGGGAGGCGACACTGAAGCTTTCTTT. It yields the protein CASSHQGGDTEAFF.

Worth noting for this clonotype: A far larger clone is one nucleotide away, so this likely arose from a read error. The rearrangement joins TRBV20-1 to TRBJ2-4; 8 nucleotides line up with TRBD2. Losses at the gene ends were 2 bases for V and 13 bases for J; bases not matched to a gene: 13. The CDR3 is 14 amino acids. The germline CDR1 and CDR2 sequences are DFQATT and SNEGSKA (reference sequence). The CDR3 loop reads CSARKRGTLNEQYF. CDR3 in DNA: TGCAGTGCTAGAAAGCGGGGGACCCTCAATGAGCAGTACTTC.

A remark on this clonotype: A far larger clone lies a single base away; this is likely a read error. The rearrangement uses TRBV27 and TRBJ2-1, with TRBD1 matching 11 bases. The length of the CDR3 is 14 residues. Germline-derived CDR1 and CDR2 are MNHEY and SMNVEV (reference sequence). Trimming removed 10 bases from V and 9 bases from J; junction bases left unmatched: 11. The CDR3 DNA reads TGTGCCAACGTTTGGGACAGGGGGATTTGTGAGCAGTTCTTC. It is translated as CANVWDRGICEQFF.

This clonotype was recorded at least ten times. The chain uses TRBV2 and TRBJ2-1, with TRBD2 identical over 8 bases. Trimming removed 7 bases from V and 5 bases from J; junction bases left unmatched: 7. The CDR3 is made up of 14 amino acids. CDR1 SNHLY and CDR2 FYNNEI come from the germline V gene. The CDR3 DNA reads TGTGCCAGCATGGAGCGGGAGACCCACAATGAGCAGTTCTTC. Amino acid sequence: CASMERETHNEQFF.

There are many counts of this clonotype. The chain uses TRBV7-9 and TRBJ2-7, with 10 bases that match TRBD2. Germline V lookup: CDR1 SEHNR, CDR2 FQNEAQ (reference sequence). The CDR3 runs 14 residues. The V gene end was trimmed by 5 bases and the J gene end by 4 bases; junction bases not matched to a gene: 5. The CDR3 DNA reads as TGTGCCAGCAGCCCACCGGGACTAGCGTACGAGCAGTACTTC. Translating gives CASSPPGLAYEQYF.

In this sample, this clonotype turned up many times. The chain has TRBV29-1 and TRBJ1-1; D call uncertain. V was trimmed by 3 bases and J by 7 bases, leaving 12 bases between them. Germline CDR1 reads SQVTM; CDR2 reads ANQGSEA. The CDR3 spans 12 residues. CDR3 bases: TGCAGCGTTGATAGGTTGGGTATTGAAGCTTTCTTT. It specifies CSVDRLGIEAFF.

This clonotype was counted ten times or more. J is TRBJ2-1 and V is TRBV3-1, with 8 bases lining up with TRBD1. The CDR3 covers 16 residues. Trimming cost V 0 bases and J 8 bases; bases outside gene matches: 9. CDR1 is LGHDT, CDR2 YNNKEL, per germline (reference sequence). The CDR3: CASSQDGQGTGDEQFF. In DNA, the CDR3 is TGTGCCAGCAGCCAAGACGGACAGGGCACGGGCGATGAGCAGTTCTTC.

This clonotype was found many times. The chain joins TRBV29-1 to TRBJ2-5; D may be TRBD2 (6 bases). Germline CDR1 reads SQVTM; CDR2 reads ANQGSEA. Trimming cost V 7 bases and J 2 bases, with 20 bases left between them. The CDR3 sequence is 15 residues long. The CDR3 spells CSGGSASAVQETQYF. The CDR3 DNA is TGCAGCGGGGGTTCGGCTAGCGCGGTGCAAGAGACCCAGTACTTC.

At least ten counts were recorded for this clonotype. The chain combines TRBV5-1 with TRBJ1-1, with D perhaps TRBD1 (6 bases). The germline gives CDR1 SGHRS, CDR2 YFSETQ. V was cut by 4 bases and J by 3 bases, with 13 bases left in between. This CDR3 is 14 amino acids long. In nucleotides, the CDR3 is TGCGCCAGCAGCCCCGAGGGGGGGGACACTGAAGCTTTCTTT. It yields the protein CASSPEGGDTEAFF.

This clonotype was observed at least ten times. The rearrangement joins TRBV18 to TRBJ2-2; D assignment may be TRBD1 or TRBD2 (6 bases each). The CDR3 totals 17 residues. In germline, CDR1 is KGHSH, CDR2 LQKENI. V lost 2 bases and J 0 bases, leaving 13 bases between the germline ends. Written as DNA, the CDR3 is TGTGCCAGCTCACCAAGGGGGACTGTTTCGAACACCGGGGAGCTGTTTTTT. This codes for CASSPRGTVSNTGELFF.

There are many counts of this clonotype. The V gene is TRBV7-2, the J gene TRBJ2-3, with TRBD2 matching over 8 bases. V was clipped by 0 bases and J by 1 base; unmatched bases: 6. Looked up from germline, CDR1 is SGHTA and CDR2 is FQGNSA. This CDR3 is built from 17 residues. The DNA for the CDR3 is TGTGCCAGCAGCTTAGCCCCTACGGGGGGGGGCACAGATACGCAGTATTTT. This gives the protein CASSLAPTGGGTDTQYF.

This clonotype was detected ten times or more. The J gene is TRBJ2-7, the V gene TRBV3-1; 8 bases map to TRBD1. The CDR3 covers 14 residues. V was clipped by 4 bases and J by 5 bases; unmatched bases: 7. Germline V gives CDR1 LGHDT, CDR2 YNNKEL (reference sequence). CDR3 DNA sequence: TGTGCCAGCAGCCCCCCGGACAGGGTCCACGAGCAGTACTTC. It is translated as CASSPPDRVHEQYF.